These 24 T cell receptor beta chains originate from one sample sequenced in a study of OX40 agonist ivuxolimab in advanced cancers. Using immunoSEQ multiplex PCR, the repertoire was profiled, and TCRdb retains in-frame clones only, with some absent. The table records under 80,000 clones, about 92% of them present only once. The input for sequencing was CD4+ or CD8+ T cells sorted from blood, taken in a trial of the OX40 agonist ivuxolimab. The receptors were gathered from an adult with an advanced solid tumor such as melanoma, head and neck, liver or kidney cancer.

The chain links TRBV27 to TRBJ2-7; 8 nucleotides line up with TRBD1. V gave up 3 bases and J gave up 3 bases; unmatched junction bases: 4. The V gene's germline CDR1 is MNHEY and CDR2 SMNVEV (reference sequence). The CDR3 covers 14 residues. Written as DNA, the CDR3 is TGTGCCAGCAGTTTGGGGACAGGCCTCTACGAGCAGTACTTC. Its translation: CASSLGTGLYEQYF.

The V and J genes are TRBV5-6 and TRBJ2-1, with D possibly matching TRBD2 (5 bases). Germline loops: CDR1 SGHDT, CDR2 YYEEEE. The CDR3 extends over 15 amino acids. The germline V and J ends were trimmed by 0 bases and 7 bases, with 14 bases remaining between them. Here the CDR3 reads CASSLETQRWNEQFF. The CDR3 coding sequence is TGTGCCAGCAGCTTGGAGACCCAGCGGTGGAATGAGCAGTTCTTC.

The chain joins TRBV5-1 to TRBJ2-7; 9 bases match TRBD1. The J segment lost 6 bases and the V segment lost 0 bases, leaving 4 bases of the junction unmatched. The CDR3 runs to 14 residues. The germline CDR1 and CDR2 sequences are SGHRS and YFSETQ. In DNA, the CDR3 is TGCGCCAGCAGCTTGGGGGGACAGGGATTCGAGCAGTACTTC. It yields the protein CASSLGGQGFEQYF.

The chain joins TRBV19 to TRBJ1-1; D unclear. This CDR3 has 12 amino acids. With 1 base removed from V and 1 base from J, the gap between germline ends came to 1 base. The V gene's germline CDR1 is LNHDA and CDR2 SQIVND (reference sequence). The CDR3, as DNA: TGTGCCAGTAGTATAGGGAACACTGAAGCTTTCTTT. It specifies CASSIGNTEAFF.

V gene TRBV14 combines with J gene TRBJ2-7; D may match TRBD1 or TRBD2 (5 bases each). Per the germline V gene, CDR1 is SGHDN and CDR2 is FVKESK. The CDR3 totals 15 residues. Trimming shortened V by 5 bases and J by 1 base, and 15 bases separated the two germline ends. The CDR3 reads CASSSTGAHSYEQYF. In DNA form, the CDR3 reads TGTGCCAGCAGCTCTACCGGGGCCCATTCCTACGAGCAGTACTTC.

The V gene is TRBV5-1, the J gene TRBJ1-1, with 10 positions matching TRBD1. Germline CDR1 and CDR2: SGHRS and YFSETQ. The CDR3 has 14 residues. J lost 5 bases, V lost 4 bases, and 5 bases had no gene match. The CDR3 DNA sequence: TGCGCCAGCAGCCCGGGACAGGGGAAGACTGAAGCTTTCTTT. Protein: CASSPGQGKTEAFF.

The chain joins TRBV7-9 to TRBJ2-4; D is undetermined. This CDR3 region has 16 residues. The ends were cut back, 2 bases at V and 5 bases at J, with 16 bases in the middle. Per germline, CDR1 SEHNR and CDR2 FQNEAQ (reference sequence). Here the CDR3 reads CASSLRVSSSENIQYF. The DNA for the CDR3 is TGTGCCAGCAGCTTAAGAGTCTCGAGCTCCGAAAACATTCAGTACTTC.

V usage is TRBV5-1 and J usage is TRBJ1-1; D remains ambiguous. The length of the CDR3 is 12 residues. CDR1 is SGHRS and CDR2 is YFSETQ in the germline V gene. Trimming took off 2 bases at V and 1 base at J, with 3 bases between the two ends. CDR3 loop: CASSFGNTEAFF. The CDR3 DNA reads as TGCGCCAGCAGCTTCGGGAACACTGAAGCTTTCTTT.

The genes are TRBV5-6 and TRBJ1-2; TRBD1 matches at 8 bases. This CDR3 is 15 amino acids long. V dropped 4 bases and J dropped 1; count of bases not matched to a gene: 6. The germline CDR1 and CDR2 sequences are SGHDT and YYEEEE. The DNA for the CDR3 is TGTGCCAGCAGCCACCGACAGGGGCTTAACTATGGCTACACCTTC. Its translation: CASSHRQGLNYGYTF.

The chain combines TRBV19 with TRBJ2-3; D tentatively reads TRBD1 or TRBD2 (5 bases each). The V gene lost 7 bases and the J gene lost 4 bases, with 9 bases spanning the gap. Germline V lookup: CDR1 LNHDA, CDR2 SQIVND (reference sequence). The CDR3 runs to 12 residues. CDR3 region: CASKWGPDTQYF. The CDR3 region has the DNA TGTGCCAGTAAGTGGGGACCAGATACGCAGTATTTT.

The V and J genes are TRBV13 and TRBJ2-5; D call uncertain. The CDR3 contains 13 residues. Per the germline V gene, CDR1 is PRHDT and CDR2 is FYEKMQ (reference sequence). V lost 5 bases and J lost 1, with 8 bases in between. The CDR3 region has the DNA TGTGCCAGCAGCCCCTCGATCCAAGAGACCCAGTACTTC. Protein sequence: CASSPSIQETQYF.

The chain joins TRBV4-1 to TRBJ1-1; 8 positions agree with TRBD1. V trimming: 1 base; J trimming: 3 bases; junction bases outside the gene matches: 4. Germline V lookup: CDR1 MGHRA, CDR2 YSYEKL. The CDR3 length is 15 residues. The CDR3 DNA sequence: TGCGCCAGCAGCCAAGTTCAGGGGGCCTACACTGAAGCTTTCTTT. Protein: CASSQVQGAYTEAFF.

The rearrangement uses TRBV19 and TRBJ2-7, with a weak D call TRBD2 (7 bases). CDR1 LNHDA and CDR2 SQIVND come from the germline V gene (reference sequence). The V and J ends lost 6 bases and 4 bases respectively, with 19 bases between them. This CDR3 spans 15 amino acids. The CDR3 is CASSQGTGGVYEQYF. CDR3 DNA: TGTGCCAGTAGCCAGGGGACTGGGGGGGTATACGAGCAGTACTTC.

The chain's CDR3 is CASSQDFQAGRAYEQYF. CDR3 in DNA: TGCGCCAGCAGCCAAGATTTTCAGGCGGGTCGTGCCTACGAGCAGTACTTC. The J gene is TRBJ2-7, the V gene TRBV4-3; a weak D match, TRBD2 (5 bases). Trimming cost V 0 bases and J 2 bases, with 17 bases left between them. The CDR3 runs to 17 residues. Germline V CDR1 and CDR2: LGHNA, YSLEER.

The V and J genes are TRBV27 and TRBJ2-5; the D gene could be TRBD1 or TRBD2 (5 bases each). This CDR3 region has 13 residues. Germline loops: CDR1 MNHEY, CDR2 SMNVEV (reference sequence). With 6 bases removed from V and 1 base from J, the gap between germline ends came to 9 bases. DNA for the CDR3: TGTGCCAGCAGGGGGGAGCTCCAAGAGACCCAGTACTTC. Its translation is CASRGELQETQYF.

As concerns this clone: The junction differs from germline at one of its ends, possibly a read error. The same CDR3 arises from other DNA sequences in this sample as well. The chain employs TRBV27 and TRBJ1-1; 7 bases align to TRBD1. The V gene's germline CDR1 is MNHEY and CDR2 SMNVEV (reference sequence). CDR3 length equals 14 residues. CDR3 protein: CASSLSPGGTEAFF. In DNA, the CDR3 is TGTGCCAGTAGTTTATCTCCAGGGGGTACTGAAGCTTTCTTT.

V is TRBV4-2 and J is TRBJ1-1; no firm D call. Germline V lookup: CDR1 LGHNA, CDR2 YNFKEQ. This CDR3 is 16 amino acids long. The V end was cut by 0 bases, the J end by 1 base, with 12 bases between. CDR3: CASSQDGGAGNTEAFF. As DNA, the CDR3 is TGTGCCAGCAGCCAAGATGGCGGCGCGGGGAACACTGAAGCTTTCTTT.

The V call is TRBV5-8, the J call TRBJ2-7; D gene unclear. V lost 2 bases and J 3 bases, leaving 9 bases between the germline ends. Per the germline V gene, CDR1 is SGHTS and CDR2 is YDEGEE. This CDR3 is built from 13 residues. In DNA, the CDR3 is TGTGCCAGCAGCTTCGGGTCGGGCTACGAGCAGTACTTC. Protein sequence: CASSFGSGYEQYF.

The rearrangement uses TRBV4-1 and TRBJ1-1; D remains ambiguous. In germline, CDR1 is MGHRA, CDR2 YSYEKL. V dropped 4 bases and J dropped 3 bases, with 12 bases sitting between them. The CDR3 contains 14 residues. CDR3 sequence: CASSPLDGHTEAFF. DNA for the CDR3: TGCGCCAGCAGCCCTCTTGACGGGCACACTGAAGCTTTCTTT.

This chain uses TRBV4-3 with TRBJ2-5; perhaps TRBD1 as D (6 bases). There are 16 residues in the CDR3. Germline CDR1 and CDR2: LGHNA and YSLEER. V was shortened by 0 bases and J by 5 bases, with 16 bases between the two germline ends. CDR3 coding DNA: TGCGCCAGCAGCCAAGATAAGGGGGTTCTCTGGGAGACCCAGTACTTC. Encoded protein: CASSQDKGVLWETQYF.

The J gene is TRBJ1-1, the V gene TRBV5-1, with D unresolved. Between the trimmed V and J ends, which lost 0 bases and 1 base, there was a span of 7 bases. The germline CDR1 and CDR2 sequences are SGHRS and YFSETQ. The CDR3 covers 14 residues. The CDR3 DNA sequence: TGCGCCAGCAGCTTGGTTGCCTCGAACACTGAAGCTTTCTTT. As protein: CASSLVASNTEAFF. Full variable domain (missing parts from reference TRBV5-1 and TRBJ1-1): KAGVTQTPRYLIKTRGQQVTLSCSPISGHRSVSWYQQTPGQGLQFLFEYFSETQRNKGNFPGRFSGRQFSNSRSEMNVSTLELGDSALYLCASSLVASNTEAFFGQGTRLTVV.

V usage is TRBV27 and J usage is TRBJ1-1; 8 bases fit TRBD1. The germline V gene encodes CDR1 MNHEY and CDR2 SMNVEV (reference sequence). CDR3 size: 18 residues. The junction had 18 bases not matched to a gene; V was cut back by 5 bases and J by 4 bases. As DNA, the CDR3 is TGTGCCAGCAGTCACCCCTCCCCTTCAGGGGGCGCGACCACTGAAGCTTTCTTT. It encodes CASSHPSPSGGATTEAFF.

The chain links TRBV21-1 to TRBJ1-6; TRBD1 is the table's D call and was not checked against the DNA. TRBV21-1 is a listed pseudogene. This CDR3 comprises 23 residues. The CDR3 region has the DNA TGTGCCAGCAGCAAAGAGGGAAAAGGGGAAGGGGACAGGGGGCTCTGGTATAATTCACCCCTCCACTTT. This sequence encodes CASSKEGKGEGDRGLWYNSPLHF.

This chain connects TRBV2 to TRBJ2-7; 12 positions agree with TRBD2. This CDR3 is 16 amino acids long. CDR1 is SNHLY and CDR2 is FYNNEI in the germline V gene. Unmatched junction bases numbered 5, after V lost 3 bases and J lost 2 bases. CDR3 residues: CASSDGLAGPTYEQYF. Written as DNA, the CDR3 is TGTGCCAGCAGTGACGGACTAGCGGGGCCCACCTACGAGCAGTACTTC.